This T cell receptor beta chain was sequenced in a study of shared clonotypes between healthy human individuals. Notes on the study in general: Naive subsets usually exceeded memory subsets in estimated richness. Having only a few donors restricted how much genetic and exposure-history diversity was captured.

The authors split each subset's genomic DNA evenly across several immunoSEQ plates. Data came from immunoSEQ multiplex PCR; TCRdb stores just in-frame clones and leaves some out. The sample has about 2.3 million clones, approximately 90% seen once. V lost 9 bases and J lost 8, with 14 bases in between. CDR1 SNHLY and CDR2 FYNNEI come from the germline V gene. The CDR3 spans 12 residues. On this clone: Antigen: not known.

The receptor was derived from a man aged 18 to 29 in good health. Some clones in this sample may be carry-over from other donors' samples. What was sequenced was naive CD4+ T cells from PBMCs. Stated subset: CD45RA+ positively selected. The chain employs TRBV2 and TRBJ2-1, with D possibly being TRBD1 or TRBD2 (5 bases each). DNA of the CDR3: TGTGCCAGTGGGACCATGGGGGATGAGCAGTTCTTC. Translated, it gives CASGTMGDEQFF.